This passage covers 20 T cell receptor beta chains from one sample sequenced in a study of cytomegalovirus exposure and HLA in healthy donors. 13 Jbeta primers and 60 Vbeta primers were used for the PCR. The table came from immunoSEQ multiplex PCR; TCRdb's copy has only in-frame clones and leaves some out. The sample records approximately 100,000 clones, around 79% being singletons. The sequenced material came from PBMCs. Source of these receptors: a male donor in good health and CMV-seropositive.

The chain carries TRBV7-3 and TRBJ2-2; D unclear. Germline CDR1 is SGHTA and CDR2 is FQGTGA. The CDR3 spans 14 residues. The V end lost 5 bases, the J end lost 6 bases, and 13 bases lay between the germline ends. CDR3 DNA: TGTGCCAGCAGCCCCGAGGCCCGGCCCGGGGAGCTGTTTTTT. This gives the protein CASSPEARPGELFF.

J is TRBJ1-5 and V is TRBV7-2; 7 bases are shared with TRBD1. This CDR3 has 16 residues. Trimming took 2 bases from V and 2 from J; bases not matched to a gene: 6. CDR1 and CDR2 from the germline V gene are SGHTA and FQGNSA. CDR3 in amino acids: CASSLRQGVGNQPQHF. Here the CDR3 DNA reads TGTGCCAGCAGCTTACGACAGGGCGTTGGCAATCAGCCCCAGCATTTT.

This clone was seen once. The chain links TRBV28 to TRBJ1-5, with D tentatively TRBD1 (5 bases). Germline lookup yields CDR1 MDHEN and CDR2 SYDVKM. The CDR3 is made up of 15 amino acids. Trimming shortened V by 8 bases and J by 1 base, and 15 bases separated the two germline ends. The CDR3 DNA sequence: TGTGCCAGCCACAGAAGGGGTTCGAGCAATCAGCCCCAGCATTTT. Translated: CASHRRGSSNQPQHF.

To note about this clone: An end of the junction differs from the germline gene, which may be a read error. The chain links TRBV4-2 to TRBJ2-3, with a tentative D call TRBD2 (6 bases). From germline, CDR1 is LGHNA and CDR2 YNFKEQ. The CDR3 runs to 14 residues. This CDR3 reads CASGHSGRGDTQYF. The CDR3 region has the DNA TGTGCCAGCGGCCACAGCGGGCGCGGGGATACGCAGTATTTT.

The chain recombines TRBV7-9 with TRBJ2-7; D is unclear. Trimming took 1 base from V and 6 from J, leaving 7 bases between them. Germline V gene sequence: CDR1 SEHNR, CDR2 FQNEAQ (reference sequence). The CDR3 consists of 12 residues. The CDR3 spells CASSLGRAEQYF. The CDR3 nucleotides read TGTGCCAGCAGCTTAGGAAGAGCCGAGCAGTACTTC.

The chain is built from TRBV11-2 and TRBJ2-7, with D perhaps matching TRBD2 (6 bases). From germline, CDR1 is SGHAT and CDR2 FQNNGV. Trimming cost V 0 bases and J 4 bases, with 13 bases left between them. This CDR3 region has 15 residues. The CDR3 reads CASSLEGLATYEQYF. The CDR3, as DNA: TGTGCCAGCAGCTTAGAGGGTCTAGCGACGTACGAGCAGTACTTC.

The CDR3 nucleotides are TGCGCCAGCAGCCAAGATCGCGGCAGGGGCTCAGATACGCAGTATTTT. It yields the protein CASSQDRGRGSDTQYF. The chain recombines TRBV4-3 with TRBJ2-3, with D possibly matching TRBD1 (6 bases). The CDR3 runs 16 residues. Germline CDR1 reads LGHNA; CDR2 reads YSLEER. The germline V and J ends were trimmed by 0 bases and 4 bases, with 14 bases remaining between them.

The J gene is TRBJ2-3, the V gene TRBV7-9; weak D call: TRBD2 (6 bases). Germline assignment: CDR1 SEHNR and CDR2 FQNEAQ (reference sequence). The CDR3 has 16 amino acids. The V end was cut by 3 bases, the J end by 0 bases, with 13 bases between. CDR3: CASSLEGGLSTDTQYF. The CDR3 bases are TGTGCCAGCAGCTTGGAGGGAGGACTGAGCACAGATACGCAGTATTTT.

The chain links TRBV19 to TRBJ2-7; no definite D call. The CDR3 is 14 residues long. With 3 bases removed from V and 7 bases from J, the gap between germline ends came to 16 bases. Germline-derived CDR1 and CDR2 are LNHDA and SQIVND (reference sequence). Here the CDR3 reads CASSIDSPRPEQYF. In nucleotides, the CDR3 is TGTGCCAGTAGTATCGACTCCCCGCGGCCTGAGCAGTACTTC.

The V call is TRBV6-6, the J call TRBJ1-2, with D possibly matching TRBD1 (5 bases). The germline V and J ends were trimmed by 7 bases and 1 base, with 16 bases remaining between them. Looked up from germline, CDR1 is MNHNY and CDR2 is SVGAGI (reference sequence). This CDR3 is built from 15 residues. CDR3 loop: CASTEQGGFNYGYTF. The CDR3 DNA reads TGTGCCAGCACTGAGCAGGGCGGTTTTAACTATGGCTACACCTTC.

This clone appeared once. The J gene is TRBJ2-5, the V gene TRBV28; 9 positions agree with TRBD1. Trimming cost V 4 bases and J 3 bases; bases outside gene matches: 6. This CDR3 is built from 15 residues. Germline V gene lookup returns CDR1 MDHEN and CDR2 SYDVKM. The CDR3 DNA follows: TGTGCCAGCAGTTGGGGACAGGGTCTGGAAGAGACCCAGTACTTC. Translating gives CASSWGQGLEETQYF.

The chain couples TRBV7-8 to TRBJ1-1; D uncertain. Trimming cost V 1 base and J 0 bases, with 12 bases left between them. This CDR3 region has 16 residues. From germline, CDR1 is SGHVS and CDR2 FQNEAQ. The CDR3 here is CASSLGMAQMNTEAFF. The CDR3, as DNA: TGTGCCAGCAGCTTAGGAATGGCCCAGATGAACACTGAAGCTTTCTTT.

This clone showed up just a few times. V and J are TRBV5-6 and TRBJ1-1; unclear D gene. Germline lookup yields CDR1 SGHDT and CDR2 YYEEEE. Deletions cut 2 bases from V and 7 bases from J, with 9 bases between. This CDR3 is built from 12 residues. CDR3 in DNA: TGTGCCAGCAGCTTTATGGGCAGTGAAGCTTTCTTT. It yields the protein CASSFMGSEAFF.

The chain recombines TRBV28 with TRBJ2-1, with a possible D match to TRBD1 (5 bases). Trimming removed 1 base from V and 2 bases from J, with 9 bases in between. In germline, CDR1 is MDHEN, CDR2 SYDVKM. The CDR3 is made up of 15 amino acids. The CDR3 loop reads CASSLSGKPYNEQFF. The CDR3 DNA follows: TGTGCCAGCAGTTTATCAGGGAAACCCTACAATGAGCAGTTCTTC.

This chain uses TRBV7-2 with TRBJ1-6, with 8 nucleotides matching TRBD1. Trimming took 7 bases from V and 8 from J; bases not matched to a gene: 10. Germline CDR1 reads SGHTA; CDR2 reads FQGNSA. This CDR3 has 15 amino acids. The CDR3: CASTPGTGFYSPLHF. The DNA for the CDR3 is TGTGCCAGCACTCCCGGGACAGGATTCTATTCACCCCTCCACTTT.

This chain uses TRBV7-2 with TRBJ1-3; D unclear. The germline CDR1 and CDR2 sequences are SGHTA and FQGNSA. Trimming stripped 3 bases from V and 0 bases from J, with 12 bases between. This CDR3 has 16 residues. CDR3: CASSFWAGSSGNTIYF. The DNA of the CDR3 is TGTGCCAGCAGCTTCTGGGCGGGGAGCTCTGGAAACACCATATATTTT.

This sequence joins TRBV9 and TRBJ2-6; no reliable D call. Between the trimmed V and J ends, which lost 0 bases and 4 bases, there was a span of 5 bases. Germline CDR1 SGDLS, CDR2 YYNGEE. This CDR3 has 14 residues. CDR3 nucleotides: TGTGCCAGCAGCGTAGTCCCGGGGGCCAACGTCCTGACTTTC. This encodes CASSVVPGANVLTF.

The chain has TRBV30 and TRBJ2-1; 8 nucleotides match TRBD1. Per germline, CDR1 GTSNPN and CDR2 SVGIG (reference sequence). The CDR3 covers 11 residues. With 2 bases clipped from V and 14 bases from J, the junction kept 5 bases outside the gene matches. CDR3 in amino acids: CAWSRRGLEFF. CDR3 nucleotides: TGTGCCTGGAGTCGCAGGGGGCTTGAGTTCTTC.

This clone has at least ten counts. V and J are TRBV5-1 and TRBJ1-2; 10 bases line up with TRBD1. Germline V gene lookup returns CDR1 SGHRS and CDR2 YFSETQ. The CDR3 runs 17 residues. The V and J ends lost 2 bases and 0 bases, in that order; junction bases with no gene match: 7. DNA of the CDR3: TGCGCCAGCAGCTTCGGGACAGGGGACCCGGCTAACTATGGCTACACCTTC. It specifies CASSFGTGDPANYGYTF. The entire variable domain, with the rest obtained from reference TRBV5-1 and TRBJ1-2, is as follows: KAGVTQTPRYLIKTRGQQVTLSCSPISGHRSVSWYQQTPGQGLQFLFEYFSETQRNKGNFPGRFSGRQFSNSRSEMNVSTLELGDSALYLCASSFGTGDPANYGYTFGSGTRLTVV.

This clone was found once. V and J are TRBV19 and TRBJ1-1; D is uncertain. Germline V CDR1 and CDR2: LNHDA, SQIVND (reference sequence). This CDR3 contains 13 residues. The germline V and J ends were trimmed by 4 bases and 5 bases, with 11 bases remaining between them. The CDR3 nucleotides are TGTGCCAGTAGTACCTCCCTAGGAACTGAAGCTTTCTTT. Its translation is CASSTSLGTEAFF.